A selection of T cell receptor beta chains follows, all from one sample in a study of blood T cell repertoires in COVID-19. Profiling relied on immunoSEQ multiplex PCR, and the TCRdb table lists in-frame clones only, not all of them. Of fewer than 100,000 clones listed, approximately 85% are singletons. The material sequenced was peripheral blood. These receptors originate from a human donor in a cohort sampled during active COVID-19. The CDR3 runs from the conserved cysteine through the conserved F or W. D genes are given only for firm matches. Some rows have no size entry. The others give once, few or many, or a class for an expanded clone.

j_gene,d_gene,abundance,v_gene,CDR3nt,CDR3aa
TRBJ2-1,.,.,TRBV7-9,TGTGCCAGCAGCTTCACAGGTAATGAGCAGTTCTTC,CASSFTGNEQFF
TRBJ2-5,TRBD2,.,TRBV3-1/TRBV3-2,TGTGCCAGCAGCCAAGGGGGACTACAAGAGACCCAGTACTTC,CASSQGGLQETQYF
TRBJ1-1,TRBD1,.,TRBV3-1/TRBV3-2,TGTGCCAGCAGTAACGACAGGGACTCTGAAGCTTTCTTT,CASSNDRDSEAFF
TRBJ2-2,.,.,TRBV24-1,TGTGCCACCAGTGATTTGAAGGAGGGGGCCGTCGGGGAGCTGTTTTTT,CATSDLKEGAVGELFF
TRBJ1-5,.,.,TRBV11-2,TGTGCCAGCAGCTTAGTAGGGGAGGACCAGCCCCAGCATTTT,CASSLVGEDQPQHF
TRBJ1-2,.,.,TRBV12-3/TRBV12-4,TGTGCCAGCAGCCTCGGACAGAGCTATGGCTACACCTTC,CASSLGQSYGYTF
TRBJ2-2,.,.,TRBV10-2,TGCGCCAGCAGTGAGCAAGCCTCCCGGGCCGGGGAGCTGTTTTTT,CASSEQASRAGELFF
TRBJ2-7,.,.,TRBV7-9,TGTGCCAGCAGCCCAAGGGGTGGGGGGGCCCACGAGCAGTACTTC,CASSPRGGGAHEQYF
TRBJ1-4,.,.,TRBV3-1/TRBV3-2,TGTGCCAGCAGCCCCACAGGAGTTATCCGAGGCGAAAAACTGTTTTTT,CASSPTGVIRGEKLFF
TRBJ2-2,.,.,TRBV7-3,TGTGCCAGCAGCTTAACGATGGGGAGAGCGAACACCGGGGAGCTGTTTTTT,CASSLTMGRANTGELFF
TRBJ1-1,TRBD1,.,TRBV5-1,TGCGCCAGCAGCTTGGCCTACAGGGGGAAGAACACTGAAGCTTTCTTT,CASSLAYRGKNTEAFF
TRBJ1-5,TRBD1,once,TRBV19,TGTGCCACCGACAGGGGAATAGGAAGCAATCAGCCCCAGCATTTT,CATDRGIGSNQPQHF
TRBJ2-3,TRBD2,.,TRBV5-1,TGCGCCAGCAGCTTCGGACTAGCGGGGACGGCGCAGTATTTT,CASSFGLAGTAQYF
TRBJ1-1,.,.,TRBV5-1,TGCGCCAGCAGCCCGCGGGGCACTGAAGCTTTCTTT,CASSPRGTEAFF
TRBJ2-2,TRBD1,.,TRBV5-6,TGTGCCAGCAGCCGGGAGGACAGGGGGCTGAGCGGGGAGCTGTTTTTT,CASSREDRGLSGELFF
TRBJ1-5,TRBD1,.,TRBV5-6,TGTGCCAGCAGCTTGGCAGGGGGCGATCAGCCCCAGCATTTT,CASSLAGGDQPQHF
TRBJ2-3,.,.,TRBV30,TGTGCCTGGAGTTCCGGGATGGGGAATACGCAGTATTTT,CAWSSGMGNTQYF
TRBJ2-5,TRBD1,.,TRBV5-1,TGCGCCAGTAGGACAGGGGGGCAGGAGACCCAGTACTTC,CASRTGGQETQYF
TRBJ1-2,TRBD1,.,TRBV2,TGTGCCAGCAGTAGGGACAGGGTCAAGAATGGCTACACCTTC,CASSRDRVKNGYTF
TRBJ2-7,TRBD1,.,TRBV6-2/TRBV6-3,TGTGCCAGCAGCTCCGGGACAGCTGCCTCCTACGAGCAGTACTTC,CASSSGTAASYEQYF
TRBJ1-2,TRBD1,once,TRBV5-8,TGTGCCAGCAGCTTGGGCAACAGGGGAGACTATGGCTACACCTTC,CASSLGNRGDYGYTF
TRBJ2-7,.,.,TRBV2,TGTGCCAGCAGTGATGACAGTTCCTACGAGCAGTACTTC,CASSDDSSYEQYF
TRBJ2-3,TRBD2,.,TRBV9,TGTGCCAGCAGCGCCGGGGGGACTAGCGGGCCAGATACGCAGTATTTT,CASSAGGTSGPDTQYF
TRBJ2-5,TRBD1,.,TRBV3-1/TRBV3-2,TGTGCCAGCAGCCCCAGGGACAGACAAGAGACCCAGTACTTC,CASSPRDRQETQYF
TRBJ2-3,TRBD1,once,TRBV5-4,TGTGCCAGCGGCCGGACAGGGTCGGCAGATACGCAGTATTTT,CASGRTGSADTQYF
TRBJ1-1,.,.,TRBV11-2,TGTGCCAGCAGCTTAGTCTGGGAGGACACTGAAGCTTTCTTT,CASSLVWEDTEAFF
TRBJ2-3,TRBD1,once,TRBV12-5,TGTGCTAGTGGGTTGGGACAGGGCACAGATACGCAGTATTTT,CASGLGQGTDTQYF
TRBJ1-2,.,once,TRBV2,TGTGCCACTATGAGACAGAGAGCTAACTATGGCTACACCTTC,CATMRQRANYGYTF